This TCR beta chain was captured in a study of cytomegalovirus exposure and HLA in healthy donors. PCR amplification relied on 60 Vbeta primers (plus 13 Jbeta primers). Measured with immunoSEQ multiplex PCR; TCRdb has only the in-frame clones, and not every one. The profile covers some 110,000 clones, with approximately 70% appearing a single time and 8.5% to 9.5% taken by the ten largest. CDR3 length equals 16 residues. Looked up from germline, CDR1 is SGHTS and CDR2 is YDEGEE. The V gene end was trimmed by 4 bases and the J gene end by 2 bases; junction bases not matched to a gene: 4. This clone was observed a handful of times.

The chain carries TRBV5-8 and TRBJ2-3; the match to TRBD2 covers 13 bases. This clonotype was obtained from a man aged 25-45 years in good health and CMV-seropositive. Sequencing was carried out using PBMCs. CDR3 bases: TGTGCCAGCAGCGAGGGACTAGCGGGAACCACAGATACGCAGTATTTT. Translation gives CASSEGLAGTTDTQYF.